The T cell receptor beta chain described here comes from a study of T-cell memory formation after mild COVID-19. Background on the study: For the most part, TCR clusters were specific to one donor.

TCRdb re-called the 5' RACE reads through MiXCR, storing one row per CDR3 protein. The sample has around 220,000 distinct CDR3 sequences, about a sixth seen once. The study's findings and limits: Some responding clones appeared in pre-infection memory, suggesting cross-reactive memory joined. Clones contracting across day 15 to 85 had a balanced CD4/CD8 profile; later expanding clones leaned CD4+.

With regard to this clonotype: No antigen is known for it.

Trimming took 4 bases from V and 0 from J; bases not matched to a gene: 6. Per germline, CDR1 SGHRS and CDR2 YFSETQ. This CDR3 spans 17 amino acids. Specimen: PBMCs or a T cell subset sorted from them (not recorded which). This chain links TRBV5-1 with TRBJ2-1; the match to TRBD2 covers 11 bases. This clonotype originated in a man between 18 and 35 years old who had mild COVID-19 (a few samples of this study predate the infection). Cell type and time point are not known. Here the CDR3 DNA reads TGCGCCAGCAGCCTTCTAGCGGGGGGTGGCTCCTACAATGAGCAGTTCTTC. Residues: CASSLLAGGGSYNEQFF.